A selection of T cell receptor beta chains follows, all from one sample in a study of cytomegalovirus exposure and HLA in healthy donors. The protocol was immunoSEQ multiplex PCR, while the TCRdb copy is restricted to in-frame clones and leaves out a portion. The table includes around 130,000 clones, about three quarters detected once. Material: PBMCs. The receptor source for this set is a human donor in good health. Each CDR3 is given with its conserved first and last residue. A D gene is named only where the DNA matches it firmly. Size is stated for part of the rows, as once, few or many counts, or as a class when the clone is expanded.

abundance,v_gene,j_gene,d_gene,CDR3nt,CDR3aa
.,TRBV4-1,TRBJ1-2,.,TGCGCCAGCAGCCAAACGGGGTCCTACGGCTACACCTTC,CASSQTGSYGYTF
.,TRBV5-1,TRBJ1-6,TRBD1,TGCGCCAGCAGCTTAGCCGGGACAGTTCTATCCTATAATTCACCCCTCCACTTT,CASSLAGTVLSYNSPLHF
.,TRBV18,TRBJ1-4,.,TGTGCCAGCTCACTCACAGGGAGCGACGATGAAAAACTGTTTTTT,CASSLTGSDDEKLFF
.,TRBV6-5,TRBJ2-7,TRBD2,TGTGCCAGCAGTTACTCTGGCAGCGGGGGTTACGAGCAGTACTTC,CASSYSGSGGYEQYF
.,TRBV2,TRBJ2-5,TRBD2,TGTGCCAGCAGGAGGACTAGCGGAGGGGGGTGGGGGACCCAGTACTTC,CASRRTSGGGWGTQYF
.,TRBV7-3,TRBJ2-3,TRBD2,TGTGCCAGCAGCTTAGCGGGAGGGCTTGATACGCAGTATTTT,CASSLAGGLDTQYF
once,TRBV28,TRBJ2-1,TRBD2,TGTGCCAGCATAGGAATTAAAGGACTAGCGGGAGGTGATGAGCAGTTCTTC,CASIGIKGLAGGDEQFF
few,TRBV5-4,TRBJ2-2,.,TGTGCCAGCAGCCGCCCGGCGGGGACCCGCGGCGGGGAGCTGTTTTTT,CASSRPAGTRGGELFF
.,TRBV2,TRBJ2-7,TRBD1,TGTGCCAGCCTCGACAGGGAGAGGGTCCACGAGCAGTACTTC,CASLDRERVHEQYF
few,TRBV7-2,TRBJ2-1,TRBD2,TGTGCCAGCAGCTTCGGGACTAGCGGGATCCGAAAGCAGTTCTTC,CASSFGTSGIRKQFF
.,TRBV9,TRBJ2-7,TRBD1,TGTGCCAGCAGCCCACAGGGGGCGTGGGTCGAGCAGTACTTC,CASSPQGAWVEQYF
.,TRBV9,TRBJ1-3,.,TGTGCCAGCAGCGTAGATGGAGGGACGAGGGCTGGAAACACCATATATTTT,CASSVDGGTRAGNTIYF
.,TRBV9,TRBJ2-1,TRBD2,TGTGCCAGCAGCGTAGCTAGCGGGGGGGCCAATGAGCAGTTCTTC,CASSVASGGANEQFF
.,TRBV25-1,TRBJ2-2,TRBD1,TGTGCCAGCTCCGGGACAGGGAACACCGGGGAGCTGTTTTTT,CASSGTGNTGELFF
.,TRBV7-6,TRBJ2-5,.,TGTGCCAGCAGCCTCACGACAGGACTGGTGCCGGAGACCCAGTACTTC,CASSLTTGLVPETQYF
.,TRBV19,TRBJ2-2,.,TGTGCCAGTATTGCAGGGACGAACACCGGGGAGCTGTTTTTT,CASIAGTNTGELFF
.,TRBV7-7,TRBJ1-2,.,TGTGCTAGCAGCTTAAAGCAGGGTAACTATGGCTACACCTTC,CASSLKQGNYGYTF
.,TRBV11-2,TRBJ1-2,.,TGTGCCAGCAACAACCGGACAGCGAACTATGGCTACACCTTC,CASNNRTANYGYTF
few,TRBV5-5,TRBJ1-2,TRBD1,TGTGCCAGCAGCACACAGGGGCTCCCTAACTATGGCTACACCTTC,CASSTQGLPNYGYTF
few,TRBV7-2,TRBJ2-2,TRBD2,TGTGCCAGCACTTTAGGACTAGCCCCTACCGGGGAGCTGTTTTTT,CASTLGLAPTGELFF
few,TRBV5-1,TRBJ1-4,.,TGCGCCAGCAGCACAACAGGGAGAAATGAAAAACTGTTTTTT,CASSTTGRNEKLFF
.,TRBV7-9,TRBJ2-7,.,TGTGCCAGCAGCCCGCAGGGATTTCGGTTCCACGAGCAGTACTTC,CASSPQGFRFHEQYF
.,TRBV2,TRBJ2-1,.,TGTGCCAGCAGTGAGAGCTTTGGTGAGCAGTTCTTC,CASSESFGEQFF
.,TRBV11-2,TRBJ2-7,.,TGTGCCAGCAGCTTAGAACTACCGGTAACCTACGAGCAGTACTTC,CASSLELPVTYEQYF
.,TRBV7-8,TRBJ1-1,.,TGTGCCAGCAGCATTAGGATGGCGAGGGAAGCTTTCTTT,CASSIRMAREAFF
once,TRBV5-6,TRBJ1-2,.,TGTGCCAGCAGCTTGGGCAGGGGCGGCTACACCTTC,CASSLGRGGYTF
.,TRBV4-3,TRBJ2-2,.,TGCGCCAGCAGCCAAGATACGGCGGGATTCCTAAACCCCGGGGAGCTGTTTTTT,CASSQDTAGFLNPGELFF
.,TRBV5-4,TRBJ2-6,TRBD1,TGTGCCAGCAGCCGACAGGGAGCTGGGGCCAACGTCCTGACTTTC,CASSRQGAGANVLTF
.,TRBV6-1,TRBJ1-2,.,TGTGCCAGTGAGACAGCTAACTATGGCTACACCTTC,CASETANYGYTF
.,TRBV13,TRBJ1-1,TRBD1,TGTGCCAGCAGCGACAGGGCACCCGATGCTTTCTTT,CASSDRAPDAFF
.,TRBV27,TRBJ2-7,.,TGTGCCAGCGGCGGGACAGCCAACCCCTACGAGCAGTACTTC,CASGGTANPYEQYF
.,TRBV19,TRBJ1-1,.,TGTGCCAGTAACAGCATGAGCACTGAAGCTTTCTTT,CASNSMSTEAFF
.,TRBV7-9,TRBJ2-7,.,TGTGCCAGCAGCTTTCGAACAGGGAAGGACTACGAGCAGTACTTC,CASSFRTGKDYEQYF
.,TRBV9,TRBJ2-7,TRBD1,TGTGCCAGCAGCGCCGGGGGACAGGGCTACTACGAGCAGTACTTC,CASSAGGQGYYEQYF
.,TRBV19,TRBJ1-2,.,TGTGCCAGTAGTATAGGGCATGGCTACACCTTC,CASSIGHGYTF
.,TRBV5-1,TRBJ2-7,.,TGCGCCAGCAGCTTGGGGGGGCGTAACTCCTACGAGCAGTACTTC,CASSLGGRNSYEQYF
.,TRBV11-3,TRBJ2-5,.,TGTGCCAGCAGCTTAAAGGGGTATGGACAGCTCCACGAGACCCAGTACTTC,CASSLKGYGQLHETQYF
.,TRBV7-9,TRBJ1-1,TRBD1,TGTGCCAGCAGCTCCATGGGACAGGGGGCATCTAAGAACACTGAAGCTTTCTTT,CASSSMGQGASKNTEAFF
.,TRBV11-2,TRBJ2-7,.,TGTGCCAGCAGCCATTTGCAGGGCCACGAGCAGTACTTC,CASSHLQGHEQYF
few,TRBV14,TRBJ1-3,TRBD1,TGTGCCAGCAGACATACAGGGGGCTCTGGAAACACCATATATTTT,CASRHTGGSGNTIYF
few,TRBV11-2,TRBJ2-2,.,TGTGCCAGCAGCTTAGGTTGGGGGGTTCGACTCGGCACCGGGGAGCTGTTTTTT,CASSLGWGVRLGTGELFF
.,TRBV7-9,TRBJ2-5,TRBD2,TGTGCCAGCAGCTTAGCCTCCGGGGGGGAAGAGACCCAGTACTTC,CASSLASGGEETQYF
few,TRBV6-5,TRBJ1-1,.,TGTGCCAGCAGTGTCTCGTGGCAGATGAACACTGAAGCTTTCTTT,CASSVSWQMNTEAFF
few,TRBV15,TRBJ2-7,TRBD2,TGTGCCACCAGCACCTATGGGGGTAGCGGGCTCGAGCAGTACTTC,CATSTYGGSGLEQYF
.,TRBV10-1,TRBJ1-1,TRBD1,TGCGCCAGCAGTGAGTGGGACAGGGGGAACACTGAAGCTTTCTTT,CASSEWDRGNTEAFF